The 31 T cell receptor beta chains below come from one sample, sequenced in a study of CD8+CD57+ T cells in acquired aplastic anemia (dated by TCRdb to 2017 to 2018). TCRdb records Illumina HiSeq 2000 as the sequencer. Genomic DNA was used as template for profiling of TCR beta VDJ combinations and CDR3 sequences. The raw public reads went through TCRdb reprocessing: fastp at Q25, MiXCR clone calling, in-frame beta chains kept. Under each unique CDR3 protein, matching rows form one entry showing the most common genes and DNA. This sample comprises under 200,000 distinct CDR3 sequences, about 45% of them detected only once. The ten biggest clones cover about 2.8% of the sample. Flow cytometry had shown CD8+CD57+ cell expansion in the patients selected for sequencing. The sequenced sample was sorted CD4+, CD8+, or CD8+CD57+ T cells (not recorded which) from PBMCs. The receptors here all came from a human donor with aplastic anemia.

This clonotype has just a few counts. CDR3 region: CASSLGRGGSLDEQFF. The CDR3 nucleotides read TGTGCCAGCAGCTTAGGAAGGGGGGGGAGTCTCGATGAGCAGTTCTTC. The J gene is TRBJ2-1, the V gene TRBV11-2, with D possibly TRBD2 on 7 matching bases. CDR3 length: 16 residues. The V and J ends lost 1 base and 8 bases respectively, with 18 bases between them. Germline V gene lookup returns CDR1 SGHAT and CDR2 FQNNGV.

This clonotype was seen at least ten times. The chain combines TRBV6-1 with TRBJ2-7, with 12 bases aligning to TRBD2. Looked up from germline, CDR1 is MNHNS and CDR2 is SASEGT. The CDR3 extends over 15 amino acids. The trim removed 6 bases at V and 6 bases at J, leaving 9 bases unmatched. CDR3 nucleotides: TGTGCCAGCAGCCCCAGACTAGCGGGAGTTCTCGAGCAGTACTTC. Translated, it gives CASSPRLAGVLEQYF.

This clonotype was seen only once. This sequence joins TRBV10-2 and TRBJ2-7, with TRBD1 matching over 11 bases. The germline V gene encodes CDR1 WSHSY and CDR2 SAAADI. V shed 3 bases and J 3 bases; nucleotides not matched to a gene: 4. The CDR3 has 15 residues. In DNA form, the CDR3 reads TGCGCCAGCAGTGAAGATGGGACAGGGGGCTACGAGCAGTACTTC. Its protein product is CASSEDGTGGYEQYF.

This clonotype showed up many times. J is TRBJ2-7 and V is TRBV6-1; D unclear. Trimming removed 1 base from V and 6 bases from J, with 19 bases in between. Germline V lookup: CDR1 MNHNS, CDR2 SASEGT. This CDR3 comprises 16 residues. CDR3 DNA: TGTGCCAGCAGTGAAGTCCGGGCCGATCAAATTTGCGAGCAGTACTTC. Amino acid sequence: CASSEVRADQICEQYF.

This clonotype was recorded at least ten times. The chain carries TRBV7-3 and TRBJ1-5; D remains unclear. The CDR3 consists of 13 residues. V was shortened by 1 base and J by 11 bases, with 12 bases between the two germline ends. Per germline, CDR1 SGHTA and CDR2 FQGTGA. CDR3 nucleotide sequence: TGTGCCAGCAGCTTAATTCCGGGAATGTCCCAGCATTTT. This sequence encodes CASSLIPGMSQHF.

As to this clonotype: A much larger clonotype is one base distant, so this may be a read error. This chain links TRBV6-2 or TRBV6-3 with TRBJ1-5, with 7 bases that match TRBD1. The V gene's germline CDR1 is MNHEY and CDR2 SVGEGT. The CDR3 has 14 residues. CDR3 in amino acids: CAGSRQGINQPQHF. The CDR3 DNA is TGTGCCGGCAGTCGACAGGGAATAAATCAGCCCCAGCATTTT.

Points on this clonotype: A much larger clone is a single base away; this may be a read error. The chain combines TRBV19 with TRBJ1-2; 10 bases align to TRBD1. CDR1 and CDR2 (germline): LNHDA, SQIVND (reference sequence). The ends lost 5 bases at V and 3 bases at J; junction bases unmatched: 9. This CDR3 has 16 amino acids. CDR3 loop: CASSGDAGTGDYGYTF. CDR3 bases: TGTGCCAGTAGTGGGGATGCCGGGACAGGGGACTATGGCTACACCTTC.

This chain connects TRBV10-3 to TRBJ1-1; D unclear. Looked up from germline, CDR1 is ENHRY and CDR2 is SYGVKD. The CDR3 is 12 residues long. Trimming pared 3 bases from V and 2 bases from J, leaving 4 bases between. CDR3 loop: CAISDGNTEAFF. The CDR3 DNA reads as TGTGCCATCAGTGACGGAAACACTGAAGCTTTCTTT.

This sequence joins TRBV4-1 and TRBJ2-2; 8 bases align to TRBD2. The CDR3 contains 16 residues. The V gene's germline CDR1 is MGHRA and CDR2 YSYEKL. V lost 3 bases and J lost 7; bases outside the gene matches: 10. In DNA, the CDR3 is TGCGCCAGCAGCCAGCTCGAGCGGGGGCTTCTCGGGGAGCTGTTTTTT. It codes for CASSQLERGLLGELFF.

This clonotype was counted ten times or more. The chain couples TRBV20-1 to TRBJ2-5; the D is unclear. Germline V gives CDR1 DFQATT, CDR2 SNEGSKA (reference sequence). The germline V and J ends were trimmed by 0 bases and 1 base, with 6 bases remaining between them. This CDR3 has 13 amino acids. The CDR3 DNA is TGCAGTGCTAGAGAGGGGATCCAAGAGACCCAGTACTTC. It is translated as CSAREGIQETQYF.

This clonotype appeared many times. The chain recombines TRBV3-1 with TRBJ2-3; maybe TRBD1 (6 bases). This CDR3 is 15 amino acids long. Trimming cost V 3 bases and J 1 base, with 11 bases left between them. Germline V CDR1 and CDR2: LGHDT, YNNKEL (reference sequence). This CDR3 reads CASSHNRARTDTQYF. The CDR3 bases are TGTGCCAGCAGCCATAACAGGGCCCGCACAGATACGCAGTATTTT.

A single count supports this clonotype. A much larger clone lies a single base off, so this may be a read error. CDR3 residues: CASRMGETTDTQYF. The CDR3, as DNA: TGTGCCAGCAGGATGGGGGAAACCACAGATACGCAGTATTTT. The rearrangement joins TRBV6-4 to TRBJ2-3; D may be TRBD1 or TRBD2 (5 bases each). The V and J ends lost 6 bases and 2 bases respectively, with 12 bases between them. The germline V gene encodes CDR1 MRHNA and CDR2 SNTAGT. This CDR3 is built from 14 residues.

This rearrangement joins TRBV20-1 to TRBJ1-5; the D gene is possibly TRBD1 (6 bases). The CDR3 has 15 amino acids. Trimming shortened V by 0 bases and J by 0 bases, and 9 bases separated the two germline ends. Germline V lookup: CDR1 DFQATT, CDR2 SNEGSKA (reference sequence). The CDR3 sequence: CSARDRDNSNQPQHF. The CDR3 nucleotides are TGCAGTGCTAGAGACCGGGACAATAGCAATCAGCCCCAGCATTTT.

The chain recombines TRBV19 with TRBJ1-6, with no clear D. The length of the CDR3 is 13 residues. Trimming left V 3 bases short and J 8 bases short, with 8 bases between. Germline lookup yields CDR1 LNHDA and CDR2 SQIVND (reference sequence). The CDR3 DNA follows: TGTGCCAGTAGTATCTACTCCCATTCACCCCTCCACTTT. Translating it yields CASSIYSHSPLHF.

The chain recombines TRBV19 with TRBJ2-7, with TRBD1 identical over 7 bases. J was trimmed by 2 bases and V by 7 bases; bases with no gene match: 11. The CDR3 sequence is 15 residues long. Germline assignment: CDR1 LNHDA and CDR2 SQIVND (reference sequence). The CDR3 loop reads CASKGLGQSTYEQYF. For the CDR3, the DNA is TGTGCCAGTAAGGGCCTGGGACAGTCCACCTACGAGCAGTACTTC. The whole variable domain, filled in from reference TRBV19 and TRBJ2-7, reads DGGITQSPKYLFRKEGQNVTLSCEQNLNHDAMYWYRQDPGQGLRLIYYSQIVNDFQKGDIAEGYSVSREKKESFPLTVTSAQKNPTAFYLCASKGLGQSTYEQYFGPGTRLTVT.

The J gene is TRBJ2-1, the V gene TRBV5-1, with a weak D call TRBD2 (5 bases). This CDR3 region has 16 residues. Germline assignment: CDR1 SGHRS and CDR2 YFSETQ. V lost 4 bases to trimming and J lost 2 bases, with 16 bases between them. The CDR3 DNA follows: TGCGCCAGCAGCGCTGCCGGGGTACTGGCCTACAATGAGCAGTTCTTC. Its translation: CASSAAGVLAYNEQFF.

This clonotype has a count of ten or more. The V and J genes are TRBV6-1 and TRBJ1-2; D is perhaps TRBD1 (6 bases). There are 16 residues in the CDR3. With 3 bases removed from V and 6 bases from J, the gap between germline ends came to 20 bases. Germline values: CDR1 MNHNS, CDR2 SASEGT. CDR3 nucleotides: TGTGCCAGCAGTGATGGGGTTCTGGGGGCTAGGGATGGCTACACCTTC. This codes for CASSDGVLGARDGYTF.

With regard to this clonotype: A much larger clone sits a single nucleotide away, making a read error possible. The chain has TRBV5-1 and TRBJ2-3; 7 nucleotides align to TRBD1. The trim removed 5 bases at V and 2 bases at J, leaving 17 bases unmatched. The CDR3 totals 18 residues. Germline V lookup: CDR1 SGHRS, CDR2 YFSETQ. CDR3 DNA: TGCGCCAGCAGGAGGGACAGAGGGAAGCGCACCTCCACAGATACGCAGTATTTT. It is translated as CASRRDRGKRTSTDTQYF.

A word on this clonotype: Just one base apart from a much larger clone, this may be a read error. This chain connects TRBV5-6 to TRBJ2-7, with 10 nucleotides matching TRBD2. The end of the DNA aligns better with TRBJ2-1, so the J call may be wrong. Per germline, CDR1 SGHDT and CDR2 YYEEEE. This CDR3 comprises 14 residues. The CDR3 coding sequence is TGTGCCGGCACCAAAGCGGGAGGGTCAGTAGAGCAGTTCTTC. Residues: CAGTKAGGSVEQFF.

The chain uses TRBV4-3 and TRBJ2-2; D ambiguous. The V end lost 4 bases, the J end lost 2 bases, and 5 bases lay between the germline ends. Germline lookup yields CDR1 LGHNA and CDR2 YSLEER. The CDR3 is made up of 13 amino acids. CDR3: CASSPTNTGELFF. DNA for the CDR3: TGCGCCAGCAGCCCCACCAACACCGGGGAGCTGTTTTTT.

This chain joins TRBV29-1 and TRBJ2-7; the D is unclear. Germline values: CDR1 SQVTM, CDR2 ANQGSEA. V was pared by 0 bases and J by 3 bases, with 6 bases between. The CDR3 spans 12 residues. CDR3 in amino acids: CSVEDRSYEQYF. The DNA for the CDR3 is TGCAGCGTTGAAGACAGGAGCTACGAGCAGTACTTC.

The gene calls are TRBV10-3 and TRBJ2-7, with D perhaps TRBD1 or TRBD2 (7 bases each). Germline CDR1 reads ENHRY; CDR2 reads SYGVKD. There are 16 residues in the CDR3. The V gene lost 2 bases and the J gene lost 2 bases, with 16 bases spanning the gap. The CDR3 coding sequence is TGTGCCATCAGTGAGAGCGGGACAGTCCCTACCTACGAGCAGTACTTC. Translated, it gives CAISESGTVPTYEQYF.

This clonotype was detected many times. The V call is TRBV19, the J call TRBJ2-3; 8 positions agree with TRBD2. Trimming took 6 bases from V and 2 from J; bases not matched to a gene: 7. The V gene's germline CDR1 is LNHDA and CDR2 SQIVND (reference sequence). The CDR3 consists of 15 residues. The CDR3 protein is CASSPGLGDTDTQYF. DNA of the CDR3: TGTGCCAGTAGCCCGGGACTAGGGGACACAGATACGCAGTATTTT. Drawing the rest from reference TRBV19 and TRBJ2-3, the complete variable domain is DGGITQSPKYLFRKEGQNVTLSCEQNLNHDAMYWYRQDPGQGLRLIYYSQIVNDFQKGDIAEGYSVSREKKESFPLTVTSAQKNPTAFYLCASSPGLGDTDTQYFGPGTRLTVL.

With respect to this clonotype: A read error may explain this, as a much larger clone is one base away. The chain links TRBV7-6 to TRBJ2-7; the match to TRBD2 covers 14 bases. CDR3 length: 18 residues. Per the germline V gene, CDR1 is SGHVS and CDR2 is FNYEAQ. J lost 5 bases, V lost 2 bases, and 11 bases had no gene match. CDR3: CASSLWGLAGARTHEQYF. Here the CDR3 DNA reads TGTGCCAGCAGCTTATGGGGACTAGCGGGAGCGAGAACCCACGAGCAGTACTTC.

This chain connects TRBV5-6 to TRBJ2-7, with D perhaps given as TRBD1 or TRBD2 (5 bases each). CDR3 size: 14 residues. CDR1 SGHDT and CDR2 YYEEEE come from the germline V gene. Deletions cut 6 bases from V and 4 bases from J, with 17 bases between. The CDR3 region has the DNA TGTGCCAGCAAGCGAGAGGGGCCAGGTTACGAGCAGTACTTC. As protein: CASKREGPGYEQYF.

The chain couples TRBV24-1 to TRBJ2-3; D is perhaps TRBD1 or TRBD2 (5 bases each). The CDR3 has 15 residues. Trimming removed 3 bases from V and 1 base from J, with 10 bases in between. Germline loops: CDR1 KGHDR, CDR2 SFDVKD. CDR3 DNA: TGTGCCACCAGTGATGTTAGGGGAGGCACAGATACGCAGTATTTT. Encoded protein: CATSDVRGGTDTQYF.

This clonotype was observed a few times. The J gene is TRBJ2-3, the V gene TRBV15; D call uncertain. The CDR3 has 12 amino acids. V dropped 6 bases and J dropped 3 bases, with 7 bases sitting between them. CDR1 LNHNV and CDR2 YYDKDF come from the germline V gene (reference sequence). For the CDR3, the DNA is TGTGCCACCAGACACGGGACAGATACGCAGTATTTT. Encoded protein: CATRHGTDTQYF.

At least ten counts were recorded for this clonotype. The CDR3 reads CASTDPRWAEAFF. In DNA form, the CDR3 reads TGTGCCAGCACCGACCCCAGGTGGGCCGAAGCTTTCTTT. The chain joins TRBV12-3 or TRBV12-4 to TRBJ1-1; D uncertain. Trimming took off 7 bases at V and 8 bases at J, with 17 bases between the two ends. The CDR3 length is 13 residues.

A note on this clonotype: A much larger clone differs by one base, so this may be a read error. The chain recombines TRBV20-1 with TRBJ1-1, with D tentatively TRBD1 (5 bases). This CDR3 spans 14 amino acids. Germline CDR1 and CDR2: DFQATT and SNEGSKA (reference sequence). V was clipped by 6 bases and J by 5 bases, with 19 bases between them. The CDR3 loop is CSASGRGKATEAFF. In DNA, the CDR3 is TGCAGTGCATCCGGACGGGGGAAAGCGACTGAAGCTTTCTTT.

This clonotype occurred many times. V is TRBV5-1 and J is TRBJ1-1, with D maybe TRBD1 (5 bases). Germline V gene sequence: CDR1 SGHRS, CDR2 YFSETQ. This CDR3 has 13 amino acids. V dropped 2 bases and J dropped 5 bases, with 10 bases sitting between them. The DNA for the CDR3 is TGCGCCAGCAGCTTTGGCGGGGGGACTGAAGCTTTCTTT. It yields the protein CASSFGGGTEAFF.

This clonotype has a handful of counts. The chain combines TRBV10-3 with TRBJ1-1; no clear D. The V end was cut by 3 bases, the J end by 1 base, with 9 bases between. Looked up from germline, CDR1 is ENHRY and CDR2 is SYGVKD. This CDR3 is built from 14 residues. The CDR3 nucleotides read TGTGCCATCAGTGAACTTTACGAGAACACTGAAGCTTTCTTT. Encoded protein: CAISELYENTEAFF.